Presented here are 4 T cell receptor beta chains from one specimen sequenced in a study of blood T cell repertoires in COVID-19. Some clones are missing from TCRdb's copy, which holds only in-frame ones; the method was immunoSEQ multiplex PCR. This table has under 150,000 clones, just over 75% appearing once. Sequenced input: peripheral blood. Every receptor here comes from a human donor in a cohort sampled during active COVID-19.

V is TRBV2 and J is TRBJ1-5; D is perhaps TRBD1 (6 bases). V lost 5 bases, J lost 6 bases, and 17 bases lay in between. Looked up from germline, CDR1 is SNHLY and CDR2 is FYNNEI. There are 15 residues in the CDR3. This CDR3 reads CASSTRQASRQPQHF. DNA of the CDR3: TGTGCCAGCAGTACCCGACAGGCCTCACGTCAGCCCCAGCATTTT.

CDR3 nucleotide sequence: TGTGCCAGCAGTTACGACAGGGGGACCGGGGAGCTGTTTTTT. As protein: CASSYDRGTGELFF. This chain links TRBV6-5 with TRBJ2-2; 9 bases are shared with TRBD1. Germline lookup yields CDR1 MNHEY and CDR2 SVGAGI. The CDR3 totals 14 residues. V was pared by 2 bases and J by 5 bases, with 0 bases of the junction left unmatched.

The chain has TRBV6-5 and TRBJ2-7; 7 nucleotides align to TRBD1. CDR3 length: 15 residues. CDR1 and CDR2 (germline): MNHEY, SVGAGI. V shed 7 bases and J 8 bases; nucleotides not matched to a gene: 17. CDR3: CASNPDTGVGLKQYF. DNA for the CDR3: TGTGCCAGCAATCCTGATACAGGGGTTGGATTGAAGCAGTACTTC.

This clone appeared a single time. CDR3 sequence: CASSLTIGTVSYEQYF. CDR3 bases: TGTGCCAGCAGCCTCACTATAGGGACAGTCTCCTACGAGCAGTACTTC. V and J are TRBV27 and TRBJ2-7; 7 bases line up with TRBD1. Germline CDR1 and CDR2: MNHEY and SMNVEV (reference sequence). The V and J ends lost 6 bases and 0 bases, in that order; junction bases with no gene match: 11. CDR3 length: 16 amino acids.